This TCR beta chain was captured by sequencing in a study of blood T cell repertoires in COVID-19. The CDR3 spans 13 residues. V lost 7 bases, J lost 10 bases, and 7 bases stayed unmatched. CDR1 MNHEY and CDR2 SMNVEV come from the germline V gene (reference sequence). Enrollment of patients from Seattle took place during active infection, with longitudinal follow-up. Repertoires were generated with immunoSEQ multiplex PCR, while TCRdb's copy carries only in-frame clones and drops some. Seen here are 400,000 or so clones, around nine tenths observed once, and the top ten hold less than 0.95%. Sequencing was carried out using peripheral blood. The chain couples TRBV27 to TRBJ2-1; 10 bases map to TRBD1. The TCR comes from a man between 18 and 29 years old with COVID-19, enrolled during active disease. The CDR3 here is CASKRQGAREQFF. CDR3 sequence (DNA): TGTGCCAGCAAGAGACAGGGGGCGAGGGAGCAGTTCTTC.